This T cell receptor beta chain emerged from a study of blood T cell repertoires in COVID-19. Overall study context: The United States, Italy and Spain were the sources of the acute and convalescent COVID-19 samples. Sources were T cells, B-cell-depleted T cells, or PBMCs; the material itself was cDNA or gDNA.

Turning to this clone: In the same sample, other DNA sequences code for this CDR3.

CDR1 is SGHDT, CDR2 YYEEEE, per germline. V dropped 1 base and J dropped 3; count of bases not matched to a gene: 1. The CDR3 runs 14 residues. Under the authors' procedure: Amplified reference gene primers provided the basis for estimating nucleated cell counts. Measured with immunoSEQ multiplex PCR; TCRdb has only the in-frame clones, and not every one. The V and J calls and clone size are taken from that table; D and trimming were inferred from the DNA. The table has about 250,000 clones, about 91% seen once. Sample: peripheral blood. The clonotype was recovered from a woman aged 40 to 49 who had recovered from COVID-19. The chain has TRBV5-6 and TRBJ2-3; 8 positions agree with TRBD1. The CDR3 DNA follows: TGTGCCAGCAGCTTGCAGGGGGCAACAGATACGCAGTATTTT. Its translation is CASSLQGATDTQYF.